This T cell receptor (beta chain) was retrieved from a study of cytomegalovirus exposure and HLA in healthy donors. The donors (healthy individuals) were bone marrow donors. Trimming stripped 0 bases from V and 2 bases from J, with 6 bases between. Germline V CDR1 and CDR2: SGHNT, YYREEE (reference sequence). The CDR3 spans 13 residues. The study ran its PCR with 60 Vbeta and 13 Jbeta primers. TCRdb's copy holds only in-frame clones and misses some; the assay was immunoSEQ multiplex PCR. The data hold roughly 150,000 clones, with 60% to 75% observed a single time. For this clone: Its antigen is unidentified.

Points from the study as a whole: There were some 150 TCR beta chains listed as cytomegalovirus-associated. Trimming of TCR beta V- and J-genes showed a link, identified in a later analysis, to a missense DCLRE1C variant.

The sample consisted of PBMCs. The J gene is TRBJ2-7, the V gene TRBV5-4; D ambiguous. The receptor was derived from a human donor in good health. DNA for the CDR3: TGTGCCAGCAGCTTGGCCCCCGCCTACGAGCAGTACTTC. Its translation: CASSLAPAYEQYF.